The TCR beta chain under discussion was sequenced for a study of cytomegalovirus exposure and HLA in healthy donors. Both 60 Vbeta primers and 13 Jbeta primers went into the PCR. The table came from immunoSEQ multiplex PCR; TCRdb's copy has only in-frame clones and leaves some out. The sample consists of 150,000 to 200,000 clones, more than 70% of them appearing once. The germline CDR1 and CDR2 sequences are SGHNT and YYREEE (reference sequence). The CDR3 is made up of 16 amino acids. V lost 4 bases, J lost 0 bases, and 17 bases lay in between. The V gene is TRBV5-4, the J gene TRBJ2-7, with D perhaps TRBD1 (6 bases). Source material: PBMCs. This clonotype was sampled from a man aged 60 to 75 in good health and CMV-seronegative. The CDR3 coding sequence is TGTGCCAGCAGCCGCAATACAGGGTTAGGCTCCTACGAGCAGTACTTC. This gives the protein CASSRNTGLGSYEQYF.